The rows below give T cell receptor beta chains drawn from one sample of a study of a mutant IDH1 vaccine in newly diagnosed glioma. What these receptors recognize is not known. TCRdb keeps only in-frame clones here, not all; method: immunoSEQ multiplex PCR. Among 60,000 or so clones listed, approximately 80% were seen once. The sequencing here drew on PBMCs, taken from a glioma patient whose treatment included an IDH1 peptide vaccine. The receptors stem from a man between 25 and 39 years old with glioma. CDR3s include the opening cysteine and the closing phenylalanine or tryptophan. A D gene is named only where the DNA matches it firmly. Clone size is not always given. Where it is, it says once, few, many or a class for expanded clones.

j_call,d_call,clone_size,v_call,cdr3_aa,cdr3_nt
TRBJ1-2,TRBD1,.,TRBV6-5,CASRPGTGPNYGYTF,TGTGCCAGCAGACCCGGGACAGGGCCTAACTATGGCTACACCTTC
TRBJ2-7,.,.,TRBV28,CASRIGRGYYEQYF,TGTGCCAGCAGAATAGGACGGGGCTACTACGAGCAGTACTTC
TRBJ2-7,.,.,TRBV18,CASSPSGSSYEQYF,TGTGCCAGCTCACCAAGCGGTTCCTCCTACGAGCAGTACTTC
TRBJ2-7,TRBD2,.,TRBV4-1,CASSQERGLAHEQYF,TGCGCCAGCAGCCAAGAGAGGGGACTAGCGCACGAGCAGTACTTC
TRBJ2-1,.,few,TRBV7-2,CASSPGQSEQFF,TGTGCCAGCAGCCCCGGCCAAAGTGAGCAGTTCTTC
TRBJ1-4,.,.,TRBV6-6,CASSGTATNEKLFF,TGTGCCAGCAGCGGGACGGCAACTAATGAAAAACTGTTTTTT
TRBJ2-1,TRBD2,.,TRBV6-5,CASSLSGGAREQFF,TGTGCCAGCAGCTTAAGCGGGGGGGCTAGGGAGCAGTTCTTC
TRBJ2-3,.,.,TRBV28,CASSFTDTQYF,TGTGCCAGCAGTTTCACAGATACGCAGTATTTT
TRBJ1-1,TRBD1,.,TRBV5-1,CASSLTGGETNTEAFF,TGCGCCAGCAGCTTAACAGGGGGAGAAACGAACACTGAAGCTTTCTTT
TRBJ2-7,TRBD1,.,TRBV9,CASSVGTGVAEQYF,TGTGCCAGCAGCGTTGGGACAGGGGTAGCCGAGCAGTACTTC
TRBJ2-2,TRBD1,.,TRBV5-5,CASGRYRGAGELFF,TGTGCCAGCGGAAGGTACAGGGGGGCCGGGGAGCTGTTTTTT
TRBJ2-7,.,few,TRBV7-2,CASSPTVGQGYEQYF,TGTGCCAGCAGCCCCACCGTGGGCCAGGGATACGAGCAGTACTTC
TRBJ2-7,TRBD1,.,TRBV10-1,CASSEGQGRSYEQYF,TGCGCCAGCAGTGAAGGACAGGGCCGCTCCTACGAGCAGTACTTC
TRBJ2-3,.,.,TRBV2,CASSSGIGGITDTQYF,TGTGCCAGCTCTTCCGGGATCGGGGGAATCACAGATACGCAGTATTTT
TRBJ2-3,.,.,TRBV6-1,CASREAGPDTQYF,TGTGCCAGCAGAGAAGCAGGTCCAGATACGCAGTATTTT
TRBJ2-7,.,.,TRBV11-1,CASSVAGGGYEQYF,TGTGCCAGCAGCGTTGCCGGGGGAGGCTACGAGCAGTACTTC
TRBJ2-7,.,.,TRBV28,CASVSGDEQYF,TGTGCCAGCGTTTCAGGGGACGAGCAGTACTTC
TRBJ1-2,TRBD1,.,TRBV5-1,CASSKDRDGYTF,TGCGCCAGCAGCAAGGACAGGGACGGCTACACCTTC
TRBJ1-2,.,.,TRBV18,CASSQNREGYTF,TGTGCCAGCTCCCAAAACCGGGAGGGCTACACCTTC
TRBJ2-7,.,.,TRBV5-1,CASSSGTNEQYF,TGCGCCAGCAGCTCCGGGACAAACGAGCAGTACTTC
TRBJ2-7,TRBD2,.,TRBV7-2,CASSGKGFSGGYEQYF,TGTGCCAGCAGCGGTAAAGGCTTCAGCGGGGGGTACGAGCAGTACTTC
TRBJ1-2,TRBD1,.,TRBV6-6,CASSPTGGADYGYTF,TGTGCCAGCAGCCCGACAGGGGGCGCCGACTATGGCTACACCTTC
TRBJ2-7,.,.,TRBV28,CASSWARVSYEQYF,TGTGCCAGCAGTTGGGCCAGAGTCTCCTACGAGCAGTACTTC
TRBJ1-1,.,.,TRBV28,CASSLTRRAFF,TGTGCCAGCAGCCTGACCAGGCGAGCTTTCTTT
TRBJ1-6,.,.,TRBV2,CASSAAGSRRINSPLHF,TGTGCCAGCAGTGCTGCTGGTTCTCGCAGAATCAATTCACCCCTCCACTTT
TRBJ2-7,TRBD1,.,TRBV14,CASSQPWTGVYEQYF,TGTGCCAGCAGCCAACCGTGGACAGGGGTGTACGAGCAGTACTTC
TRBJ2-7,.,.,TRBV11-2,CASSLGRGYEQYF,TGTGCCAGCAGCTTAGGGAGGGGCTACGAGCAGTACTTC
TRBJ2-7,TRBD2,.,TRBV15,CATSSLAGGLEQYF,TGTGCCACCAGCAGCCTAGCGGGGGGCCTCGAGCAGTACTTC
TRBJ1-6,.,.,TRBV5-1,CASSLGGISNSPLHF,TGCGCCAGCAGCCTGGGGGGGATTAGTAATTCACCCCTCCACTTT
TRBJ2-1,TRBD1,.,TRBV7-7,CASSSAGTGSNEQFF,TGTGCCAGCAGCTCCGCCGGGACAGGGTCCAATGAGCAGTTCTTC
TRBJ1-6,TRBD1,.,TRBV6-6,CASSYYLTGEYSPLHF,TGTGCCAGCAGTTACTACCTGACAGGGGAGTATTCACCCCTCCACTTT
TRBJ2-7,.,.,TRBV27,CASRISTYRDYEQYF,TGTGCCAGCAGGATTTCCACCTACAGAGACTACGAGCAGTACTTC
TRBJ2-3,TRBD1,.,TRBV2,CASSDRGLTDTQYF,TGTGCCAGCAGCGACAGGGGGCTCACAGATACGCAGTATTTT
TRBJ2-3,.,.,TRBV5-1,CASSFEGGDTQYF,TGCGCCAGCAGCTTCGAAGGGGGGGATACGCAGTATTTT
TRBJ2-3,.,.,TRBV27,CASNPLGTDTQYF,TGTGCCAGCAATCCGCTGGGAACAGATACGCAGTATTTT
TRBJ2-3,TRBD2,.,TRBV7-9,CASRIAGLAGGRTDTQYF,TGTGCCAGCAGGATAGCTGGACTAGCGGGGGGGCGCACAGATACGCAGTATTTT
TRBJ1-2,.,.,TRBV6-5,CASSYSRRAPYTF,TGTGCCAGCAGTTACTCCCGCAGGGCCCCCTACACCTTC
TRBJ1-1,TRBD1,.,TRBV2,CASRDRKRTEAFF,TGTGCCAGCAGGGACAGGAAACGGACTGAAGCTTTCTTT
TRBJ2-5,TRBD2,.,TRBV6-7,CASSSERLGLAGFETQYF,TGTGCCAGCAGTTCCGAGCGATTAGGACTAGCGGGTTTTGAGACCCAGTACTTC
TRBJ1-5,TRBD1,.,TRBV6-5,CASSSYRGSGNQPQHF,TGTGCCAGCAGTTCCTACAGGGGGAGTGGCAATCAGCCCCAGCATTTT
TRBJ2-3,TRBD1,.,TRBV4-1,CASSQQPGQAEHMQYF,TGCGCCAGCAGCCAACAACCGGGACAGGCCGAACATATGCAGTATTTT
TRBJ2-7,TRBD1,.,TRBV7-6,CASSPGAGGDEQYF,TGTGCCAGCAGTCCTGGGGCAGGGGGCGACGAGCAGTACTTC
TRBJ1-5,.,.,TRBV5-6,CASSLVGQPQHF,TGTGCCAGCAGCTTGGTAGGTCAGCCCCAGCATTTT
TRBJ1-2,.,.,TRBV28,CASSPGGGYGYTF,TGTGCCAGCAGCCCCGGCGGGGGCTATGGCTACACCTTC
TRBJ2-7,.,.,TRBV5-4,CASSAGQSYEQYF,TGTGCCAGCAGCGCCGGACAGTCCTACGAGCAGTACTTC
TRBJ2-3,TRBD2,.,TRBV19,CASRGGGHGDTQYF,TGTGCCAGTAGGGGCGGGGGGCATGGAGATACGCAGTATTTT
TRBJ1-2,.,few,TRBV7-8,CASSLGGATIYGYTF,TGTGCCAGCAGCTTAGGAGGGGCGACCATCTATGGCTACACCTTC